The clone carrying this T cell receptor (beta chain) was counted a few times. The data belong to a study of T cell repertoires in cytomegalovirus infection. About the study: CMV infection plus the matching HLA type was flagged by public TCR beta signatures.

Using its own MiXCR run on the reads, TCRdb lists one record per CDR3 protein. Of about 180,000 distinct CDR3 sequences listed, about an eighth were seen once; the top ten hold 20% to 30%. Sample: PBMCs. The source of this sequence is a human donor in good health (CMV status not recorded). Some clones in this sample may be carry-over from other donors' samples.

The DNA of the CDR3 is TGCGCCAGCAGCAGCCGACAGGCGACGAACACTGAAGCTTTCTTT. This translates into CASSSRQATNTEAFF. The chain employs TRBV5-1 and TRBJ1-1, with D possibly matching TRBD1 (6 bases). Germline V lookup: CDR1 SGHRS, CDR2 YFSETQ. V lost 4 bases and J lost 1, with 14 bases in between. This CDR3 comprises 15 residues.